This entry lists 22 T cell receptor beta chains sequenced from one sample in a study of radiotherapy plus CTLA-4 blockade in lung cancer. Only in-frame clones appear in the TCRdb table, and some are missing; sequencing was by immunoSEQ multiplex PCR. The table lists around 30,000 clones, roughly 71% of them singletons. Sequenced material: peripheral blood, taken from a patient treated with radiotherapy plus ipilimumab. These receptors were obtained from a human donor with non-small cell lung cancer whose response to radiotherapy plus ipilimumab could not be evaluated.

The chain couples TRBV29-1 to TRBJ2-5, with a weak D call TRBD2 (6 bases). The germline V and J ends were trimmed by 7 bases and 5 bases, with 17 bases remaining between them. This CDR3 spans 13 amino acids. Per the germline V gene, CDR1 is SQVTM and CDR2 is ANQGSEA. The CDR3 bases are TGCAGCGGGGGGGTGAGGGGCGGGGAGACCCAGTACTTC. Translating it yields CSGGVRGGETQYF.

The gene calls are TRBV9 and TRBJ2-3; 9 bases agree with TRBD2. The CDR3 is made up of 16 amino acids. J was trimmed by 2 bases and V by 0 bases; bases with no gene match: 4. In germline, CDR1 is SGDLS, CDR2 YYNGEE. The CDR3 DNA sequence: TGTGCCAGCAGCGTAGGCTTAGCGGGAGACACAGATACGCAGTATTTT. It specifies CASSVGLAGDTDTQYF.

CDR3 amino acids: CAWSRGGLWPQHF. As DNA, the CDR3 is TGTGCCTGGTCTAGAGGAGGGTTATGGCCCCAGCATTTT. V usage is TRBV30 and J usage is TRBJ1-5; D call uncertain. This CDR3 contains 13 residues. Trimming cost V 5 bases and J 9 bases, with 17 bases left between them. CDR1 is GTSNPN, CDR2 SVGIG, per germline (reference sequence).

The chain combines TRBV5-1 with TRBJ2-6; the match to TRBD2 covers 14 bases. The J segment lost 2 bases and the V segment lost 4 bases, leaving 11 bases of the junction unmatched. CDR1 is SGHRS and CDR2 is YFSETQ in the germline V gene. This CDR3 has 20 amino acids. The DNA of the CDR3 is TGCGCCAGCAGCGAAGGACTAGCGGGAGGCCGTAGTACTGGGGCCAACGTCCTGACTTTC. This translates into CASSEGLAGGRSTGANVLTF.

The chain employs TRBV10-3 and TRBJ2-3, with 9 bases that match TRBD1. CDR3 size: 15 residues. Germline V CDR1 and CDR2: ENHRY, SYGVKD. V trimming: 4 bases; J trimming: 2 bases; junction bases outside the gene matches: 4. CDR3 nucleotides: TGTGCCATCAGTGTGACAGGGGGGTACACAGATACGCAGTATTTT. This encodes CAISVTGGYTDTQYF.

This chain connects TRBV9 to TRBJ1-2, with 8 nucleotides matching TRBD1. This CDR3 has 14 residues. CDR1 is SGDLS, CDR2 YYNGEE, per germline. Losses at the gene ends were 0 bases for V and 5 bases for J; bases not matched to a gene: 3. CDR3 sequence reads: CASSVVGQGYGYTF. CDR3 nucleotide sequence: TGTGCCAGCAGCGTAGTAGGACAGGGTTATGGCTACACCTTC.

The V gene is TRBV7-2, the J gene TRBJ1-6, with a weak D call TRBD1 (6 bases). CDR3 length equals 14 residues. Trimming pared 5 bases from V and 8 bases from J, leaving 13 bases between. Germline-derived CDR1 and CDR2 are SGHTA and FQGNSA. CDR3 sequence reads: CASSLQGIYSPLHF. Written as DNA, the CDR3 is TGTGCCAGCAGCCTCCAGGGGATTTATTCACCCCTCCACTTT.

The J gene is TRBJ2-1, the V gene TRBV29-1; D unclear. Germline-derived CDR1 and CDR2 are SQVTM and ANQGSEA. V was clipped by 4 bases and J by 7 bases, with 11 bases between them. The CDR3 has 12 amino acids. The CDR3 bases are TGCAGCGTTGTAGTGACAATAAATGAGCAGTTCTTC. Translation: CSVVVTINEQFF.

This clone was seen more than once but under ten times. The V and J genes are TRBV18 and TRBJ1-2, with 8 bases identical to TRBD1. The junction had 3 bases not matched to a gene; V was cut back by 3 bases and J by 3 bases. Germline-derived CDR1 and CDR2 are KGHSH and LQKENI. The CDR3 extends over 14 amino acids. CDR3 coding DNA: TGTGCCAGCTCACCTGGACAGGGAGACTATGGCTACACCTTC. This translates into CASSPGQGDYGYTF.

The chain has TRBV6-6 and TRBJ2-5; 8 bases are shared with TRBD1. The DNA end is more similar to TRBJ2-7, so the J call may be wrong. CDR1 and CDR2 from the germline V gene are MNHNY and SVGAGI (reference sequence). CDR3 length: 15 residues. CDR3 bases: TGTGCCAGCAGTTTAGGTCAGGGGGCCTACTACGAGCAGTACTTC. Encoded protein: CASSLGQGAYYEQYF.

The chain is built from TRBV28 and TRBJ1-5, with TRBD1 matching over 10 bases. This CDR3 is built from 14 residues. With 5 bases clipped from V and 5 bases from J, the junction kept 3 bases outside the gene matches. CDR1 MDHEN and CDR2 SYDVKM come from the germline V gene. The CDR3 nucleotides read TGTGCCAGCAGTACGGGACAGGGGCATCAGCCCCAGCATTTT. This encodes CASSTGQGHQPQHF. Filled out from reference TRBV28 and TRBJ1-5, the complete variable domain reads DVKVTQSSRYLVKRTGEKVFLECVQDMDHENMFWYRQDPGLGLRLIYFSYDVKMKEKGDIPEGYSVSREKKERFSLILESASTNQTSMYLCASSTGQGHQPQHFGDGTRLSIL.

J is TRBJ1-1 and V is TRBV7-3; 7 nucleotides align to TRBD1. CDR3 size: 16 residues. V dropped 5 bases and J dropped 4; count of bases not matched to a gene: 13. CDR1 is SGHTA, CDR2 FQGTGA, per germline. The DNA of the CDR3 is TGTGCCAGCAGCCCGAATAGAGCCAGGGGGAGCACTGAAGCTTTCTTT. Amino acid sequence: CASSPNRARGSTEAFF.

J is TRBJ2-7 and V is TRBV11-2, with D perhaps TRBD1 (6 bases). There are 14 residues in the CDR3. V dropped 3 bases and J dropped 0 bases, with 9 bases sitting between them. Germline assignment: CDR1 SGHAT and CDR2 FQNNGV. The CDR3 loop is CASSFTTGSYEQYF. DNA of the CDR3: TGTGCCAGCAGCTTTACGACAGGCTCCTACGAGCAGTACTTC.

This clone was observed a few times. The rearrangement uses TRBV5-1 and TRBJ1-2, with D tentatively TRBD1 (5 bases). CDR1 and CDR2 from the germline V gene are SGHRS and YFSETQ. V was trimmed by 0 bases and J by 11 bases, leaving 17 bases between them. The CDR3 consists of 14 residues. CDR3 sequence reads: CASSLDPGMGGYTF. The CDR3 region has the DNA TGCGCCAGCAGCTTGGATCCAGGGATGGGTGGTTACACCTTC.

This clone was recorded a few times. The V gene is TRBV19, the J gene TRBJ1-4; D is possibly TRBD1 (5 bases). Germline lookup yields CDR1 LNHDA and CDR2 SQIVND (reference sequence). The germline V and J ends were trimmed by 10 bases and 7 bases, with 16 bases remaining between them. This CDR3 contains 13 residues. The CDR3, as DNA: TGTGCCACCCGGCCGACAGAGTTTGAAAAACTGTTTTTT. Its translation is CATRPTEFEKLFF.

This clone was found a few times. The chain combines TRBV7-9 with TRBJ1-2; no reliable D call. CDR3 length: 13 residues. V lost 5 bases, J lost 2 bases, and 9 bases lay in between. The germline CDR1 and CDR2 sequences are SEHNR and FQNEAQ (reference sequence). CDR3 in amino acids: CASSPTTNYGYTF. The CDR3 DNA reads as TGTGCCAGCAGCCCGACAACGAACTATGGCTACACCTTC.

Here the CDR3 reads CASSLWSGTSTDTQYF. CDR3 bases: TGTGCCAGCAGCTTATGGAGCGGGACTAGCACAGATACGCAGTATTTT. The chain couples TRBV9 to TRBJ2-3, with 7 bases lining up with TRBD2. Germline assignment: CDR1 SGDLS and CDR2 YYNGEE. The CDR3 loop spans 16 amino acids. J gave up 0 bases and V 4 bases, and 8 bases lay outside the gene matches.

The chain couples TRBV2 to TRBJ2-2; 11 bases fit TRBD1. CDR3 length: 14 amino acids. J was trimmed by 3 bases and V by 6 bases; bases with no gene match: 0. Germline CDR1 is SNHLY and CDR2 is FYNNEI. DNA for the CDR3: TGTGCCAGCAGGGGACAGGGGGACACCGGGGAGCTGTTTTTT. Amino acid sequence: CASRGQGDTGELFF.

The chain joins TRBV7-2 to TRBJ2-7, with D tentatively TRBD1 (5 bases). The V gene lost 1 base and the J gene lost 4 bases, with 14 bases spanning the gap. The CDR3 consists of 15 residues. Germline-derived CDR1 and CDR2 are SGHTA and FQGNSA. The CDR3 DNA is TGTGCCAGCAGCTTAGACAGGATTAGAGGTTACGAGCAGTACTTC. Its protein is CASSLDRIRGYEQYF.

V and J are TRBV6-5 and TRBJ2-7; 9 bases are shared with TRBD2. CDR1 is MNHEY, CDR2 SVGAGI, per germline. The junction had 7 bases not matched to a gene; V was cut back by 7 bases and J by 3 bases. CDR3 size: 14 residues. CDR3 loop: CASIPSGTNYEQYF. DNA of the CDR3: TGTGCCAGCATCCCTAGCGGGACCAACTACGAGCAGTACTTC.

The CDR3 reads CATSRDRSAGRNYGYTF. CDR3 nucleotides: TGTGCCACCAGCAGAGATCGTAGCGCAGGGAGGAACTATGGCTACACCTTC. This chain joins TRBV15 and TRBJ1-2, with D possibly matching TRBD1 (5 bases). The CDR3 has 17 residues. V lost 0 bases and J 2 bases, leaving 16 bases between the germline ends. Per the germline V gene, CDR1 is LNHNV and CDR2 is YYDKDF (reference sequence).

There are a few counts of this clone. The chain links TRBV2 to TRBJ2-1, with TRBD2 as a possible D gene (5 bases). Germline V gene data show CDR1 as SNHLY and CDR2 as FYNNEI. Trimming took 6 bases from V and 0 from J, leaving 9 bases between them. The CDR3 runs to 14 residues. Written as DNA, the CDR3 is TGTGCCAGCAGAGAGGGCGGCTCCTACAATGAGCAGTTCTTC. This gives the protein CASREGGSYNEQFF. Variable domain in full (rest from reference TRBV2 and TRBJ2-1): EPEVTQTPSHQVTQMGQEVILRCVPISNHLYFYWYRQILGQKVEFLVSFYNNEISEKSEIFDDQFSVERPDGSNFTLKIRSTKLEDSAMYFCASREGGSYNEQFFGPGTRLTVL.